A single sample gave rise to the 29 T cell receptor beta chains below, sequenced in a study of breast tumors, draining lymph nodes, adjacent tissues. Breast cancer patients provided tissue from their axillary draining lymph nodes. MiXCR, applied by TCRdb to the multiplex PCR reads, yields one record per CDR3 protein. Seen here are 150,000 to 200,000 distinct CDR3 sequences, 25% to 40% observed once, and the top ten hold around 4%. The sample taken for sequencing was axillary lymph node tissue. The receptors derive from a female donor with breast cancer. Some clones in this sample may be carry-over from other donors' samples.

The V gene is TRBV9, the J gene TRBJ1-2; D uncertain. The V end lost 4 bases, the J end lost 4 bases, and 14 bases lay between the germline ends. The CDR3 sequence is 14 residues long. Per germline, CDR1 SGDLS and CDR2 YYNGEE. The CDR3 DNA is TGTGCCAGCAGCTTAGGTCCGGCATTCTATGGCTACACCTTC. Amino acids: CASSLGPAFYGYTF.

The rearrangement uses TRBV5-1 and TRBJ1-2, with D hard to call. This CDR3 has 14 amino acids. CDR1 SGHRS and CDR2 YFSETQ come from the germline V gene. V dropped 0 bases and J dropped 4 bases, with 10 bases sitting between them. CDR3 amino acids: CASSLAPGPYGYTF. For the CDR3, the DNA is TGCGCCAGCAGCTTGGCTCCAGGTCCCTATGGCTACACCTTC.

This chain joins TRBV4-3 and TRBJ2-2; D is uncertain. Trimming removed 1 base at V and 6 bases at J, with 6 bases between. In germline, CDR1 is LGHNA, CDR2 YSLEER. This CDR3 contains 13 residues. The CDR3 sequence is CASSQGISGELFF. CDR3 coding DNA: TGCGCCAGCAGCCAAGGGATATCCGGGGAGCTGTTTTTT.

The CDR3 sequence: CASSLTGGYTEAFF. The CDR3 DNA reads TGTGCCAGCAGTTTGACAGGGGGCTATACTGAAGCTTTCTTT. This sequence joins TRBV12-3 or TRBV12-4 and TRBJ1-1, with 10 positions matching TRBD1. V lost 3 bases to trimming and J lost 5 bases; unmatched junction nucleotides: 3. The CDR3 covers 14 residues.

This clonotype occurred many times. A read error may be the cause here, since a much bigger clone is one base away. This chain links TRBV10-1 with TRBJ2-2; TRBD2 might be the D (5 bases). CDR1 is WNHNN and CDR2 is SYGVQD in the germline V gene (reference sequence). This CDR3 region has 14 residues. CDR3 DNA: TGCGCCAGCAGGGACCGAAAGAGCACCGGGGAGCTGCTTTTT. Protein sequence: CASRDRKSTGELLF.

A remark on this clonotype: A much larger clone lies a single base off, so this may be a read error. The chain links TRBV5-1 to TRBJ2-5; D is perhaps TRBD1 (6 bases). This CDR3 has 15 amino acids. Germline CDR1 and CDR2: SGHRS and YFSETQ. The CDR3 region is CASSEWGLDHETQYF. The CDR3 DNA reads TGCGCCAGCAGCGAATGGGGGCTAGACCACGAGACCCAGTACTTC. Full variable domain (remainder filled in from reference TRBV5-1 and TRBJ2-5): KAGVTQTPRYLIKTRGQQVTLSCSPISGHRSVSWYQQTPGQGLQFLFEYFSETQRNKGNFPGRFSGRQFSNSRSEMNVSTLELGDSALYLCASSEWGLDHETQYFGPGTRLLVL.

This clonotype was counted a few times. This may be a read error, as it is one base from a much larger clone. The chain couples TRBV9 to TRBJ2-1, with D tentatively TRBD1 (6 bases). The CDR3 consists of 14 residues. V was trimmed by 0 bases and J by 2 bases, leaving 6 bases between them. The germline V gene has CDR1 SGDLS and CDR2 YYNGEE. The CDR3 bases are TGTGCCAGCAGCGTAGACAGGGCCTACAATGAGCAGTTCTTC. This codes for CASSVDRAYNEQFF.

This clonotype was seen only a few times. The chain links TRBV28 to TRBJ1-3; D call uncertain. V shed 3 bases and J shed 4 bases, with 13 bases lying between them. This CDR3 spans 15 amino acids. Germline V CDR1 and CDR2: MDHEN, SYDVKM. DNA for the CDR3: TGTGCCAGCAGTTTGTTCCAGGACTCAGGAAACACCATATATTTT. As protein: CASSLFQDSGNTIYF.

There are many counts of this clonotype. The chain joins TRBV4-3 to TRBJ1-3, with TRBD1 matching 7 bases. CDR1 LGHNA and CDR2 YSLEER come from the germline V gene. The CDR3 covers 15 residues. V was pared by 3 bases and J by 3 bases, with 5 bases of the junction left unmatched. Here the CDR3 reads CASSQDTGVGNTIYF. As DNA, the CDR3 is TGCGCCAGCAGCCAGGATACAGGGGTTGGAAACACCATATATTTT.

This clonotype appeared a single time. Since no conserved phenylalanine or tryptophan closes the CDR3, a read error is the likely cause. The CDR3 is CAGSTSYYGYTS. For the CDR3, the DNA is TGTGCCGGCAGCACCAGCTACTATGGCTACACCTCC. The chain couples TRBV7-9 to TRBJ1-2; D uncertain. CDR3 length equals 12 residues. CDR1 and CDR2 (germline): SEHNR, FQNEAQ (reference sequence).

In the case of this clonotype: Mismatch with germline at one junction end may stem from a read error. V and J are TRBV15 and TRBJ2-2, with D tentatively TRBD2 (7 bases). Germline V gene lookup returns CDR1 LNHNV and CDR2 YYDKDF (reference sequence). The CDR3 totals 15 residues. CDR3 residues: CATSIGGLNAGEPFF. The CDR3 DNA is TGTGCCACCAGCATCGGGGGGCTCAACGCTGGGGAGCCGTTTTTT.

In this sample, this clonotype turned up a few times. This clone may be a read error of a much larger clone one base away. The rearrangement uses TRBV7-9 and TRBJ1-2, with 11 bases fitting TRBD1. This CDR3 has 16 residues. J gave up 12 bases and V 5 bases, and 17 bases lay outside the gene matches. Per the germline V gene, CDR1 is SEHNR and CDR2 is FQNEAQ (reference sequence). This CDR3 is CASSPERTGGLWGHTF. The CDR3, as DNA: TGTGCCAGCAGCCCCGAGAGGACAGGGGGCCTTTGGGGCCACACCTTC.

This clonotype was recorded at least ten times. The chain joins TRBV5-4 to TRBJ2-6; TRBD2 matches 7 bases. Germline assignment: CDR1 SGHNT and CDR2 YYREEE (reference sequence). The CDR3 has 17 amino acids. J was trimmed by 2 bases and V by 2 bases; bases with no gene match: 7. Here the CDR3 reads CASSLSGTAAGANVLTF. The CDR3 bases are TGTGCCAGCAGCTTAAGCGGGACGGCCGCTGGGGCCAACGTCCTGACTTTC.

This clonotype has ten or more counts. The V call is TRBV6-5, the J call TRBJ2-7, with D perhaps given as TRBD1 or TRBD2 (6 bases each). In germline, CDR1 is MNHEY, CDR2 SVGAGI. The CDR3 is made up of 15 amino acids. The V and J ends lost 2 bases and 2 bases respectively, with 13 bases between them. The CDR3 protein is CASSYGTGAAYEQYF. In DNA, the CDR3 is TGTGCCAGCAGTTACGGTACGGGGGCGGCCTACGAGCAGTACTTC.

At least ten counts were recorded for this clonotype. One end of the junction fails to match germline, which may point to a read error. The V gene is TRBV9, the J gene TRBJ2-5, with D unclear. Germline lookup yields CDR1 SGDLS and CDR2 YYNGEE. This CDR3 region has 14 residues. CDR3 in DNA: TGTGCCAGCAGCGTAGGAAGAAAGCAAGAGACCCAGTCCTTC. Translation gives CASSVGRKQETQSF.

This clonotype showed up many times. The V call is TRBV20-1, the J call TRBJ2-1; 8 bases are shared with TRBD1. The V and J ends lost 0 bases and 12 bases, in that order; junction bases with no gene match: 10. The germline gives CDR1 DFQATT, CDR2 SNEGSKA (reference sequence). This CDR3 spans 14 amino acids. The CDR3 here is CSARDPQGAGLQFF. CDR3 bases: TGCAGTGCTAGAGATCCCCAGGGGGCGGGACTGCAGTTCTTC.

This clonotype occurred once. The chain recombines TRBV2 with TRBJ2-2; a weak D match, TRBD1 (6 bases). Germline V gene sequence: CDR1 SNHLY, CDR2 FYNNEI. This CDR3 comprises 14 residues. Trimming shortened V by 0 bases and J by 5 bases, and 7 bases separated the two germline ends. CDR3 protein: CASSEAGGTGELFF. The CDR3 nucleotides are TGTGCCAGCAGTGAAGCAGGGGGAACCGGGGAGCTGTTTTTT.

This clonotype was observed at least ten times. The V gene is TRBV19, the J gene TRBJ2-5, with D possibly being TRBD1 (6 bases). V gave up 3 bases and J gave up 5 bases, with 22 bases separating them. The CDR3 consists of 17 residues. CDR1 LNHDA and CDR2 SQIVND come from the germline V gene (reference sequence). The DNA for the CDR3 is TGTGCCAGTAGTATTGGGTCCGGGACACCGTACGGGGAGACCCAGTACTTC. Translated: CASSIGSGTPYGETQYF.

There are many counts of this clonotype. The genes are TRBV27 and TRBJ2-2; possibly TRBD1 for D (6 bases). Germline values: CDR1 MNHEY, CDR2 SMNVEV (reference sequence). V was shortened by 7 bases and J by 7 bases, with 13 bases between the two germline ends. The CDR3 is 13 residues long. The CDR3 sequence: CASKLQGYGELFF. The CDR3 DNA reads TGTGCCAGCAAGCTACAGGGATACGGGGAGCTGTTTTTT.

A word on this clonotype: The junction shows a germline mismatch at one end, possibly a read error. V is TRBV5-6 and J is TRBJ2-7, with TRBD2 matching 8 bases. The CDR3 runs to 14 residues. Germline V gives CDR1 SGHDT, CDR2 YYEEEE. The CDR3 DNA reads as TGTGCCAGTAGCCGGACTAGCAGAAGCTACGAGCAGTGCTTC. It is translated as CASSRTSRSYEQCF.

This clonotype occurred many times. The chain has TRBV5-1 and TRBJ2-2, with TRBD1 matching over 10 bases. Losses at the gene ends were 4 bases for V and 4 bases for J; bases not matched to a gene: 4. CDR3 length: 15 residues. Germline-derived CDR1 and CDR2 are SGHRS and YFSETQ. The CDR3: CASSEGTGVTGELFF. CDR3 nucleotides: TGCGCCAGCAGCGAAGGGACAGGGGTCACCGGGGAGCTGTTTTTT.

The table lists this clonotype with a few counts. This chain uses TRBV5-4 with TRBJ2-6, with D possibly matching TRBD1 (6 bases). V was pared by 3 bases and J by 0 bases, with 16 bases between. The germline gives CDR1 SGHNT, CDR2 YYREEE (reference sequence). The CDR3 contains 18 residues. The CDR3 DNA is TGTGCCAGCAGCTATAACAGGGCCCGAGACTCTGGGGCCAACGTCCTGACTTTC. Amino acids: CASSYNRARDSGANVLTF.

CDR3 DNA sequence: TGCAGCGTTAAGGGAGGACTCCTAAAGGATGGCTACACCTTC. It translates to CSVKGGLLKDGYTF. This chain links TRBV29-1 with TRBJ1-2, with D hard to call. Germline CDR1 SQVTM, CDR2 ANQGSEA. The CDR3 consists of 14 residues. The V end lost 5 bases, the J end lost 6 bases, and 19 bases lay between the germline ends.

This clonotype was detected ten times or more. The gene calls are TRBV6-2 or TRBV6-3 and TRBJ2-7; 14 bases are shared with TRBD2. The CDR3 extends over 15 amino acids. Per germline, CDR1 MNHEY and CDR2 SVGEGT. V trimming: 5 bases; J trimming: 7 bases; junction bases outside the gene matches: 7. The CDR3 sequence is CASSTGLAGGWEQYF. CDR3 DNA: TGTGCCAGCAGTACCGGACTAGCGGGAGGCTGGGAGCAGTACTTC.

This clonotype was seen more than once but under ten times. This chain uses TRBV6-1 with TRBJ2-7; 7 bases line up with TRBD2. The V and J ends lost 5 bases and 4 bases, in that order; junction bases with no gene match: 11. This CDR3 spans 15 amino acids. Germline V gene data show CDR1 as MNHNS and CDR2 as SASEGT. CDR3 DNA sequence: TGTGCCAGCAGTCACGCTAGCGGACCCCCTTACGAGCAGTACTTC. The encoded protein is CASSHASGPPYEQYF.

In its sample, this clonotype was seen a few times. A much larger clone differs by one base, so this may be a read error. The V gene is TRBV5-4, the J gene TRBJ2-5, with 7 bases identical to TRBD2. The junction had 14 bases not matched to a gene; V was cut back by 4 bases and J by 5 bases. Germline V gene sequence: CDR1 SGHNT, CDR2 YYREEE (reference sequence). The CDR3 sequence is 16 residues long. The CDR3 DNA is TGTGCCAGCAGCCAAGGGACTACCGGGGGGTGGGAGACCCAGTACTTC. Protein product: CASSQGTTGGWETQYF.

The chain couples TRBV12-3 or TRBV12-4 to TRBJ1-3, with 8 positions matching TRBD1. V trimming: 2 bases; J trimming: 8 bases; junction bases outside the gene matches: 14. The CDR3 has 17 residues. The CDR3 bases are TGTGCCAGCAGTTTAAGTTCCAGGGGGCTAGAAGGCTACACCATATATTTT. It is translated as CASSLSSRGLEGYTIYF.

In the case of this clonotype: A read error is possible here, since a much larger clone lies one base away. The gene calls are TRBV20-1 and TRBJ2-7; 9 nucleotides line up with TRBD1. Per the germline V gene, CDR1 is DFQATT and CDR2 is SNEGSKA (reference sequence). The CDR3 is made up of 14 amino acids. V lost 5 bases, J lost 6 bases, and 11 bases stayed unmatched. The CDR3 protein is CSASQGARRTEQYF. The CDR3 DNA sequence: TGCAGTGCTTCACAGGGGGCGCGAAGAACCGAGCAGTACTTC.

At least ten counts were recorded for this clonotype. The CDR3 DNA is TGCAGTGCTAGAGACTTCGTGACTTCCCAAGAGACCCAGTACTTC. Protein sequence: CSARDFVTSQETQYF. The chain carries TRBV20-1 and TRBJ2-5, with unresolved D. Germline loops: CDR1 DFQATT, CDR2 SNEGSKA (reference sequence). V lost 0 bases to trimming and J lost 1 base, with 12 bases between them. The CDR3 length is 15 residues.